A selection of T cell receptor beta chains follows, all from one sample in a study of T cell responses to AZD1222 COVID-19 vaccine. Generated by immunoSEQ multiplex PCR, the TCRdb table keeps only in-frame clones and is missing some. The data contain tens of thousands of clones, around nine tenths of them seen just once; the ten biggest clones take up 5%. The source material was peripheral blood, sampled 28 days after the second AZD1222 dose. The origin of the receptors is an adult who received the AZD1222 COVID-19 vaccine. CDR3s include the opening cysteine and the closing phenylalanine or tryptophan. Each record gives: clone size, D gene, V gene, CDR3 length, J gene, CDR3 DNA, CDR3 protein. The D gene is left open where the match is weak. Clone size is given for some rows only: seen once, a few or many times, or a class if the clone is expanded.

NA	TRBD1	TRBV18	16	TRBJ2-6	TGTGCCAGCTGGACAGGGCAGGGATCTGGGGCCAACGTCCTGACTTTC	CASWTGQGSGANVLTF
NA	NA	TRBV12-3/TRBV12-4	12	TRBJ1-6	TGTGCCAGCAGAAGGGGGGGCTCACCCCTCCACTTT	CASRRGGSPLHF
NA	NA	TRBV2	14	TRBJ1-1	TGTGCCAGCAGTGAACGGGGGGGTGCCACTGAAGCTTTCTTT	CASSERGGATEAFF
NA	NA	TRBV6-5	13	TRBJ1-5	TGTGCCAGCAGTTACGGGTACAGCCAGCCCCAGCATTTT	CASSYGYSQPQHF
NA	NA	TRBV21-1	17	TRBJ2-3	TGTGCCAGCAGCAAAGGGGGACTTAACCGAAACACAGATACGCAGTATTTT	CASSKGGLNRNTDTQYF
NA	TRBD1	TRBV18	12	TRBJ2-1	TGTGCCAGCTCACCGTCCGACAGGGTGGGGTTCTTC	CASSPSDRVGFF
NA	NA	TRBV27	14	TRBJ1-6	TGTGCCAGCAGTTTAGGGCAGGGGAATTCACCCCTCCACTTT	CASSLGQGNSPLHF
once	NA	TRBV5-1	11	TRBJ2-3	TGCGCCAGCAGCTTTCAGGATACGCAGTATTTT	CASSFQDTQYF
NA	TRBD1	TRBV2	14	TRBJ1-1	TGTGCCAGCAACTACAGGGGGACGAACACTGAAGCTTTCTTT	CASNYRGTNTEAFF
NA	NA	TRBV4-1	16	TRBJ1-6	TGCGCCAGCAGCCGAGAATACAGGGAAAACAATTCACCCCTCCACTTT	CASSREYRENNSPLHF
NA	NA	TRBV5-1	16	TRBJ2-2	TGCGCCAGCAGCTTGGTTGGGGGACTGAACACCGGGGAGCTGTTTTTT	CASSLVGGLNTGELFF
NA	NA	TRBV12-3/TRBV12-4	13	TRBJ2-2	TGTGCCAGCGGGCGGGCAGGGGACGGGGAGCTGTTTTTT	CASGRAGDGELFF
once	NA	TRBV11-1	14	TRBJ2-7	TGTGCCAGCAGGGCTGGGGGGCACTCCTACGAGCAGTACTTC	CASRAGGHSYEQYF
NA	NA	TRBV7-8	15	TRBJ1-5	TGTGCCAGCAGCTCCCAGAGAACTAGCAATCAGCCCCAGCATTTT	CASSSQRTSNQPQHF
NA	NA	TRBV19	14	TRBJ1-5	TGTGCCAGTAGTCCCCGACAGGGCAATCAGCCCCAGCATTTT	CASSPRQGNQPQHF
NA	NA	TRBV5-5	12	TRBJ1-4	TGTGCCAGCAGCTTGCGGCAGGGGAAACTGTTTTTT	CASSLRQGKLFF
once	TRBD1	TRBV2	14	TRBJ1-1	TGTGCCAGCAGTGATAGGGCAGGGGGCACTGAAGCTTTCTTT	CASSDRAGGTEAFF
NA	NA	TRBV5-1	17	TRBJ2-3	TGCGCCAGCAGCTTGGTTCCGGGGGCGCGATCAACAGATACGCAGTATTTT	CASSLVPGARSTDTQYF
NA	NA	TRBV6-5	15	TRBJ1-5	TGTGCCAGCAGGGGAAACAGGGACGGCAATCAGCCCCAGCATTTT	CASRGNRDGNQPQHF
NA	NA	TRBV19	16	TRBJ1-3	TGTGCCAGTAGTATCCCGGGCAGTTACTCTGGAAACACCATATATTTT	CASSIPGSYSGNTIYF
NA	NA	TRBV18	13	TRBJ2-5	TGTGCCAGCTCACCGGGAATTCAAGAGACCCAGTACTTC	CASSPGIQETQYF
NA	TRBD1	TRBV12-3/TRBV12-4	13	TRBJ1-5	TGTGCCAGCGTGGGGACAGGCTTTGGTCCCCAGCATTTT	CASVGTGFGPQHF
NA	TRBD2	TRBV2	17	TRBJ2-5	TGTGCCAGCAGTGACCTCGGACTAGCGGGGATCCAAGAGACCCAGTACTTC	CASSDLGLAGIQETQYF
NA	NA	TRBV10-2	15	TRBJ2-2	TGCGCCAGCAGTGACCAGGAACCCACCCTCGGGGAGCTGTTTTTT	CASSDQEPTLGELFF
NA	NA	TRBV6-5	13	TRBJ2-7	TGTGCCAGCAGTAGCTTGGCCAACTACGAGCAGTACTTC	CASSSLANYEQYF
NA	TRBD1	TRBV5-1	17	TRBJ2-7	TGCGCCAGCAGCTTGGGCCCCCCCGGGACAGGGAGTCACGAGCAGTACTTC	CASSLGPPGTGSHEQYF
NA	NA	TRBV7-2	16	TRBJ2-3	TGTGCCAGCAGCTTATCGTCGGACAGACGCACAGATACGCAGTATTTT	CASSLSSDRRTDTQYF
NA	NA	TRBV5-8	14	TRBJ1-1	TGTGCCAGCAGCTTGGGCCCGGGGAACACTGAAGCTTTCTTT	CASSLGPGNTEAFF
NA	NA	TRBV4-1	15	TRBJ1-5	TGCGCCAGCAGCCAAGAATGGCCCACCCCCCGGCCCCAGCATTTT	CASSQEWPTPRPQHF
NA	NA	TRBV18	11	TRBJ1-1	TGTGCCAGCCACGCGGGTACTGAAGCTTTCTTT	CASHAGTEAFF
NA	NA	TRBV2	13	TRBJ1-2	TGTGCCAGCAGTTTAGGTCCCACGAGGGGCTACACCTTC	CASSLGPTRGYTF
NA	NA	TRBV3-1/TRBV3-2	13	TRBJ2-5	TGTGCCAGCAGCCAAGTCAGGGAAGAGACCCAGTACTTC	CASSQVREETQYF
NA	NA	TRBV12-3/TRBV12-4	13	TRBJ2-7	TGTGCCAGCAGTTTAGGGGGGCCCTACGAGCAGTACTTC	CASSLGGPYEQYF
NA	NA	TRBV5-4	16	TRBJ2-2	TGTGCCAGCAGCGGAAACTTAGGTTCTGGCACCGGGGAGCTGTTTTTT	CASSGNLGSGTGELFF
NA	TRBD1	TRBV29-1	13	TRBJ1-4	TGCAGCGTGGGACAGGGGGCGACAGAAAAACTGTTTTTT	CSVGQGATEKLFF
once	NA	TRBV19	16	TRBJ1-1	TGTGCCAGTAGTTCTATCATCGGCGGCGGCAACACTGAAGCTTTCTTT	CASSSIIGGGNTEAFF
NA	NA	TRBV7-3	14	TRBJ2-3	TGTGCCAGCAGCTTAGGGGAGGGCACAGATACGCAGTATTTT	CASSLGEGTDTQYF